This T cell receptor (beta chain) was retrieved from a study of T cells after somatic rescue of genetic block. V was clipped by 7 bases and J by 2 bases, with 15 bases between them. This CDR3 is 13 amino acids long. CDR1 is SQVTM and CDR2 is ANQGSEA in the germline V gene. Repertoires were generated with immunoSEQ multiplex PCR, while TCRdb's copy carries only in-frame clones and drops some. The data show about 88,000 clones, around 90% seen once. Material: peripheral blood mononuclear cells (PBMCs). V and J are TRBV29-1 and TRBJ2-7, with D uncertain. The clonotype originates from a woman aged 18 to 35. The CDR3 protein is CSAARAPTYEQYF. CDR3 nucleotides: TGCAGCGCCGCTCGGGCGCCTACCTACGAGCAGTACTTC.